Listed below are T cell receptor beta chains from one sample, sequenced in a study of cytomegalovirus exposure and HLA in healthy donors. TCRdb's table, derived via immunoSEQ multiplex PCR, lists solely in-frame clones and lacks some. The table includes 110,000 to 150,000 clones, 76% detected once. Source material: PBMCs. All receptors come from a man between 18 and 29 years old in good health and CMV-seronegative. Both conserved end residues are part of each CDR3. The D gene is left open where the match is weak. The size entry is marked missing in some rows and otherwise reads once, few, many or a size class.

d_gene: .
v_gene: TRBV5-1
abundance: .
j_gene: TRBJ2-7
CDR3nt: TGCGCCAGCAGCTTGGACCCGACTAGTCACGAGCAGTACTTC
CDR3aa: CASSLDPTSHEQYF

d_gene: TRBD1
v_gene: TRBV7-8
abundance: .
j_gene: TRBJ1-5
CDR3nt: TGTGCCAGCAGCTTAGAGGCAGGGGGAGACAATCAGCCCCAGCATTTT
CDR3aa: CASSLEAGGDNQPQHF

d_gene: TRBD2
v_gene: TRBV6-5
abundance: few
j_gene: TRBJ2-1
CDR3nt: TGTGCCAGCAGAAACCTTAGCGGGAGGGGGGATGAGCAGTTCTTC
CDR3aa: CASRNLSGRGDEQFF

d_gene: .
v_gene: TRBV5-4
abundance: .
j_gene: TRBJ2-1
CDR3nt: TGTGCCAGCAGCTTCGGTACCCCAACTAGCTCGGGTGAGCAGTTCTTC
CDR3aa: CASSFGTPTSSGEQFF

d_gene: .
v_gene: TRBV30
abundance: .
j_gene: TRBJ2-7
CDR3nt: TGTGCCTGGAGTTCCCCATACGAGCAGTACTTC
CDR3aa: CAWSSPYEQYF

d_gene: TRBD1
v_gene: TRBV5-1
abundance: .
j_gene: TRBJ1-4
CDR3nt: TGCGCCAGCAGCTACAGGGGGCCCAGCGATGAAAAACTGTTTTTT
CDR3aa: CASSYRGPSDEKLFF

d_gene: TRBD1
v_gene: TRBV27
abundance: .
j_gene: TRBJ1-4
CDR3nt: TGTGCCAGCAGTTTATTGGGACAGGGTGATGAAAAACTGTTTTTT
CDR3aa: CASSLLGQGDEKLFF

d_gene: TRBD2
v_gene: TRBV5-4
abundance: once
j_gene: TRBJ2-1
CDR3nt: TGTGCCAGCAGCCACGGGGGGAGCTCCTACAATGAGCAGTTCTTC
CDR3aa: CASSHGGSSYNEQFF

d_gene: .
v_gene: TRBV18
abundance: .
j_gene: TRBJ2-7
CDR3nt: TGTGCCAGCTCACCACCTTCAGGCTACGAGCAGTACTTC
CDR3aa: CASSPPSGYEQYF

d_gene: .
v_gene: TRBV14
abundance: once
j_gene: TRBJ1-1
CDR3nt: TGTGCCAGCGACAAGAACACTGAAGCTTTCTTT
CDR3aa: CASDKNTEAFF

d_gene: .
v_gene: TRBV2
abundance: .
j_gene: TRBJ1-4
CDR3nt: TGTGCCAGCAGTCCTGTCAGAGGTAATGAAAAACTGTTTTTT
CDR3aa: CASSPVRGNEKLFF

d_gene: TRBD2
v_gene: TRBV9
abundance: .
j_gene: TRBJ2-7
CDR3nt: TGTGCCAGCAGCTCCGAAGGACTAGCGGGCGACGAGCAGTACTTC
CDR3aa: CASSSEGLAGDEQYF

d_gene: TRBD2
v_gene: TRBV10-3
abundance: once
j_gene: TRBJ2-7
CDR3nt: TGTGCCATCAGGGCCGGGACTAGCGGGAACTACGAGCAGTACTTC
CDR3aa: CAIRAGTSGNYEQYF

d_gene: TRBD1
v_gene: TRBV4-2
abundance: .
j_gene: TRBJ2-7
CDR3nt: TGTGCCAGCAGCTACAATTACGGGGACAGGGCCTACGAGCAGTACTTC
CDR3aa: CASSYNYGDRAYEQYF

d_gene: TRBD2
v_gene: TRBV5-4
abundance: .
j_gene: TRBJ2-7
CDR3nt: TGTGCCAGCAGCACTAGGGTTGGGGGGGTCTACGAGCAGTACTTC
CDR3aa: CASSTRVGGVYEQYF

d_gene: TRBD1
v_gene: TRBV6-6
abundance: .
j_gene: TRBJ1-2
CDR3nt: TGTGCCAGCAGTCAGGACAGGGACTATGGCTACACCTTC
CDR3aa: CASSQDRDYGYTF

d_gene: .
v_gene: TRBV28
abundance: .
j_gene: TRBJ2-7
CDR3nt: TGTGCCAGCAAACGGAATGTGCCAATTACGAGGGAGCAGTACTTC
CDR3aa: CASKRNVPITREQYF

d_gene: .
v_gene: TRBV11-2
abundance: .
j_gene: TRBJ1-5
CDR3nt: TGTGCCAGCAGCTTAGCGGGGGGCGCGGCGCAGCCCCAGCATTTT
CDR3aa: CASSLAGGAAQPQHF

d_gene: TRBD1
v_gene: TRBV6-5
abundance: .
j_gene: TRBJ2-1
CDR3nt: TGTGCCAGCAGTTTACCTCCGGGACAGGGCACAAATCCGCAGTTCTTC
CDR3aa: CASSLPPGQGTNPQFF

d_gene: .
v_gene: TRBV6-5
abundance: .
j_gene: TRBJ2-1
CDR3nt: TGTGCCAGCAGACGAGACCGGGACAATGAGCAGTTCTTC
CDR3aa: CASRRDRDNEQFF

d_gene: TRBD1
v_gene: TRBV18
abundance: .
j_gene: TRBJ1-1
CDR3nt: TGTGCCAGCTCGCCGGCAGGGGGCGCTAACACTGAAGCTTTCTTT
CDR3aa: CASSPAGGANTEAFF

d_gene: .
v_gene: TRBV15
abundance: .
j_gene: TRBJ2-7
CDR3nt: TGTGCCACCAGCAGAGGTAGGGTGGGACATTACTACGAGCAGTACTTC
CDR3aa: CATSRGRVGHYYEQYF

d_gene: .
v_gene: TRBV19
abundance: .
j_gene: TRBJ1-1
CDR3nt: TGTGCCAGTAGAAACTTTGGGTCTTCTAGGAACACTGAAGCTTTCTTT
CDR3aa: CASRNFGSSRNTEAFF

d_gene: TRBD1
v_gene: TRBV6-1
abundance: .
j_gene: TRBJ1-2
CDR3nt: TGTGCCAGCAGACAGACAGGGATAATCCTCTATGGCTACACCTTC
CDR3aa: CASRQTGIILYGYTF

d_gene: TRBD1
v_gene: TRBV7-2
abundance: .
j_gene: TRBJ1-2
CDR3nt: TGTGCCAGCAGCTCTTCGGGACAGGGATTACGGGACTATGGCTACACCTTC
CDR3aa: CASSSSGQGLRDYGYTF

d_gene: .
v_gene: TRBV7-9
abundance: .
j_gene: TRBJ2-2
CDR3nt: TGTGCCAGCAGCCCAGGGTATGCCACCGGGGAGCTGTTTTTT
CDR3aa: CASSPGYATGELFF

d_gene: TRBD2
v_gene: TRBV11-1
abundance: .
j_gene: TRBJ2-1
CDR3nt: TGTGCCAGCAGCTCCCTAGCGGGAGGGAGCTCCTACAATGAGCAGTTCTTC
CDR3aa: CASSSLAGGSSYNEQFF

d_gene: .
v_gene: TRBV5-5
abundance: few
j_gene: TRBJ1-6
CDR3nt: TGTGCCAGCAGCTTGGCCCCAGGGGCCGATTCACCCCTCCACTTT
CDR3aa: CASSLAPGADSPLHF

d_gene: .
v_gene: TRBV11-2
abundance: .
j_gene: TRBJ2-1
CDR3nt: TGTGCCTCCTCCACGCAGCGGAGAAATGAGCAGTTCTTC
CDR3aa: CASSTQRRNEQFF

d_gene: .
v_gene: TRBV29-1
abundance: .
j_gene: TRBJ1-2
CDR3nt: TGCAGCGTTGACCGGGCAGGGCCGAGGGGCTACACCTTC
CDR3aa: CSVDRAGPRGYTF

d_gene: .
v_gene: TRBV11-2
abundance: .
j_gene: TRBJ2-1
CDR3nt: TGTGCCAGCAGCTTTTCGACTGGCAATGAGCAGTTCTTC
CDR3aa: CASSFSTGNEQFF

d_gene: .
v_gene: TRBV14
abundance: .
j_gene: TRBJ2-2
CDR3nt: TGTGCCAGCAGCCAAGGGAAGTTCGGCGGAAAAGCGAACACCGGGGAGCTGTTTTTT
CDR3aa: CASSQGKFGGKANTGELFF

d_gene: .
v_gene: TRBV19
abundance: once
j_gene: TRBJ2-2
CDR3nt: TGTGCCAGTAGTACTTCAGGGTCGTACACCGGGGAGCTGTTTTTT
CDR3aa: CASSTSGSYTGELFF

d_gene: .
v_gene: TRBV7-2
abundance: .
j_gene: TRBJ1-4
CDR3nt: TGTGCCAGCAGCCTCAGGGCGGGGACTAATGAAAAACTGTTTTTT
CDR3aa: CASSLRAGTNEKLFF

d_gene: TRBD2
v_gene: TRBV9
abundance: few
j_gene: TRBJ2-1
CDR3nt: TGTGCCAGCAGCGTAGCTGAGCTAGCGGGGGACAATGAGCAGTTCTTC
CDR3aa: CASSVAELAGDNEQFF

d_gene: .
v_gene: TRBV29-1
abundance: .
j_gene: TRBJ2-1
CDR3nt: TGCAGCGTGATCGGGGGATATTCCTACAATGAGCAGTTCTTC
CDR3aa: CSVIGGYSYNEQFF

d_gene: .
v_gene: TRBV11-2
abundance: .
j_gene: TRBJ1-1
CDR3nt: TGTGCCAGCAGCTTATTATCCGGGGATGAAGCTTTCTTT
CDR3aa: CASSLLSGDEAFF

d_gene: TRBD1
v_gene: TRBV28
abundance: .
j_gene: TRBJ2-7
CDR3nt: TGTGCCAGCAGGAAACCGACAGGGGGCGGGTACGAGCAGTACTTC
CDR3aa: CASRKPTGGGYEQYF

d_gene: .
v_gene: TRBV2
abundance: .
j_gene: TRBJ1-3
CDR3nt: TGTGCCAGCAAATTATCAGCTGGAAACACCATATATTTT
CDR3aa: CASKLSAGNTIYF

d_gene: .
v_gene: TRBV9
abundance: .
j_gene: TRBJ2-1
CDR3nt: TGTGCCAGCAGCGTAGGGAGCGGCTCCTACAATGAGCAGTTCTTC
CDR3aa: CASSVGSGSYNEQFF

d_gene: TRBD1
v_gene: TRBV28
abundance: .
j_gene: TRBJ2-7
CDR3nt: TGTGCCAGCAGGCGACCCGGACAGGCCGACTACGAGCAGTACTTC
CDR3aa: CASRRPGQADYEQYF

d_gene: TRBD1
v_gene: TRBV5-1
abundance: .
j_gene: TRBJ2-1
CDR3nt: TGCGCCAGCAGCTTGGAACAGGGGGCGTCCAATGAGCAGTTCTTC
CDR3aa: CASSLEQGASNEQFF

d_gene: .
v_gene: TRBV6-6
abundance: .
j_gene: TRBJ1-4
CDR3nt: TGTGCCAGCAGTAGCCCGACGAGGGCAACTAATGAAAAACTGTTTTTT
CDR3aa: CASSSPTRATNEKLFF

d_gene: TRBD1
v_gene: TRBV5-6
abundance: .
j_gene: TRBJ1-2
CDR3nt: TGTGCCAGCAGCTCGTCAGGGGGCTGGGGCTACACCTTC
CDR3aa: CASSSSGGWGYTF

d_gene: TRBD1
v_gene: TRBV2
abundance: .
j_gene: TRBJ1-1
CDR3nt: TGTGCCAGCAGTTGGGGACAGCGAAACACTGAAGCTTTCTTT
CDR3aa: CASSWGQRNTEAFF

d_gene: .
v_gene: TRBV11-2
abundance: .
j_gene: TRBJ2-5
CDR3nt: TGTGCCAGCAGCTTAGAGGTAGCGGAAGAGACCCAGTACTTC
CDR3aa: CASSLEVAEETQYF